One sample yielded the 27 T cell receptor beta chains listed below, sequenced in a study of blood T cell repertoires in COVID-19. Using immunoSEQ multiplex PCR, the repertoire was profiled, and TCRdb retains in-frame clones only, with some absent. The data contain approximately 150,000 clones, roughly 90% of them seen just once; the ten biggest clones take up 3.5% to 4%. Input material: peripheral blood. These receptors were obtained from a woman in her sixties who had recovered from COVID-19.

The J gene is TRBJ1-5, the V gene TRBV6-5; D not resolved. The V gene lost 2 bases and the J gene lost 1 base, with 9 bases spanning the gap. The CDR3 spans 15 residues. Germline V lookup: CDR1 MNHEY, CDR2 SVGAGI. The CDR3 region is CASSYGRTSNQPQHF. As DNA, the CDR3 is TGTGCCAGCAGTTACGGGCGAACCAGCAATCAGCCCCAGCATTTT.

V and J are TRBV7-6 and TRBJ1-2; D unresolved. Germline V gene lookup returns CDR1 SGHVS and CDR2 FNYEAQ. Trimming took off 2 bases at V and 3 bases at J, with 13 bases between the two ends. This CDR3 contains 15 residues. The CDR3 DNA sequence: TGTGCCAGCAGCTTATACCCGACATCTGACTATGGCTACACCTTC. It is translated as CASSLYPTSDYGYTF. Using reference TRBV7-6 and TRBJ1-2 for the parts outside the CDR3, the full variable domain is GAGVSQSPRYKVTKRGQDVALRCDPISGHVSLYWYRQALGQGPEFLTYFNYEAQQDKSGLPNDRFSAERPEGSISTLTIQRTEQRDSAMYRCASSLYPTSDYGYTFGSGTRLTVV.

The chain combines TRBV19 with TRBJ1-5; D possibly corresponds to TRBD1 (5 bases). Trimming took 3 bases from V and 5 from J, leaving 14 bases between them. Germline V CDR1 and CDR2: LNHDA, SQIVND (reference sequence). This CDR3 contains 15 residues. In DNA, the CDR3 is TGTGCCAGTAGTATCATCGATGCCAGGGATCAGCCCCAGCATTTT. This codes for CASSIIDARDQPQHF.

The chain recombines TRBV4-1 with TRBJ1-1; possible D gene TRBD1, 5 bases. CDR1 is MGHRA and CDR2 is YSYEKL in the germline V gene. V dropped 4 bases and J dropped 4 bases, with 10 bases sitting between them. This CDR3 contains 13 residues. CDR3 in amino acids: CASSPWGGTEAFF. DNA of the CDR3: TGCGCCAGCAGCCCCTGGGGGGGCACTGAAGCTTTCTTT.

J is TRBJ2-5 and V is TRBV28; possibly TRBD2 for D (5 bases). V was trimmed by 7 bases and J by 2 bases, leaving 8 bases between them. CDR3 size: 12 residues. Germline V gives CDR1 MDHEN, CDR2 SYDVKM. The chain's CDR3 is CASTEAQETQYF. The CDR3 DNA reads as TGTGCCAGCACGGAGGCTCAAGAGACCCAGTACTTC.

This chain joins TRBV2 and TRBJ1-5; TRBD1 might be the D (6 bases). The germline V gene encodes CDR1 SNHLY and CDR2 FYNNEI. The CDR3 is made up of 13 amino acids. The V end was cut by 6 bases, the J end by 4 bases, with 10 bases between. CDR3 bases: TGTGCCAGCAGCCCCACAGGGAATCAGCCCCAGCATTTT. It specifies CASSPTGNQPQHF.

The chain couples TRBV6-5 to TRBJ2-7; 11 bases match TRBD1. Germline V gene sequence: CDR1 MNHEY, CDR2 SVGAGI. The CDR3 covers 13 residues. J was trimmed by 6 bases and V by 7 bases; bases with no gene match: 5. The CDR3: CASIRTGGGEQYF. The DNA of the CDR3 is TGTGCCAGCATCAGGACAGGGGGCGGCGAGCAGTACTTC.

The CDR3 sequence is CASSEGPGTQYF. The CDR3 nucleotides read TGTGCCAGCAGTGAAGGGCCTGGGACCCAGTACTTC. The chain is built from TRBV2 and TRBJ2-5; D ambiguous. The V gene lost 1 base and the J gene lost 7 bases, with 7 bases spanning the gap. This CDR3 contains 12 residues. CDR1 is SNHLY and CDR2 is FYNNEI in the germline V gene.

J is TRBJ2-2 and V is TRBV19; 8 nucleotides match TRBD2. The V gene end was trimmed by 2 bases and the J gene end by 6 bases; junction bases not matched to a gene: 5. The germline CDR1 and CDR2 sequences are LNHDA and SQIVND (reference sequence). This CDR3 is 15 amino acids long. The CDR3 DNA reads TGTGCCAGTAGTATATTCGGGGGGGCCGCCGGGGAGCTGTTTTTT. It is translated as CASSIFGGAAGELFF.

Here the CDR3 DNA reads TGTGCCAGCAGCACAACAGGGGGCACTGAAGCTTTCTTT. Protein sequence: CASSTTGGTEAFF. V and J are TRBV7-8 and TRBJ1-1; 8 positions match TRBD1. Germline-derived CDR1 and CDR2 are SGHVS and FQNEAQ. The CDR3 is 13 amino acids. V dropped 5 bases and J dropped 4; count of bases not matched to a gene: 3. Full variable domain (missing parts from reference TRBV7-8 and TRBJ1-1): GAGVSQSPRYKVAKRGQDVALRCDPISGHVSLFWYQQALGQGPEFLTYFQNEAQLDKSGLPSDRFFAERPEGSVSTLKIQRTQQEDSAVYLCASSTTGGTEAFFGQGTRLTVV.

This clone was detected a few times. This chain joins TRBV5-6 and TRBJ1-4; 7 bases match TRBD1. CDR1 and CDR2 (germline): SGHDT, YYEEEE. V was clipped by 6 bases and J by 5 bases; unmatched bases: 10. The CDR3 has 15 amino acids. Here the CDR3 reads CASTLTGTENEKLFF. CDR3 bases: TGTGCCAGCACCCTAACGGGGACAGAGAATGAAAAACTGTTTTTT.

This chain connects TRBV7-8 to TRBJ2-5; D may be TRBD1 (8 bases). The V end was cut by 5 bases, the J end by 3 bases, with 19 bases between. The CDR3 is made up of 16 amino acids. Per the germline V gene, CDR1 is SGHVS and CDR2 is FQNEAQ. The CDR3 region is CASSPRTGRVEETQYF. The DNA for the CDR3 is TGTGCCAGCAGCCCCCGGACAGGGAGGGTGGAAGAGACCCAGTACTTC.

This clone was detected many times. This CDR3 is CASSHLRDRGSGEQYF. CDR3 DNA: TGTGCCAGCAGCCATCTCCGAGACAGGGGATCCGGCGAGCAGTACTTC. This rearrangement joins TRBV3-1 (or the pseudogene TRBV3-2) to TRBJ2-7; 8 bases agree with TRBD1. Germline-derived CDR1 and CDR2 are LGHDT and YNNKEL (reference sequence). V lost 3 bases and J lost 6; bases outside the gene matches: 13. The CDR3 totals 16 residues.

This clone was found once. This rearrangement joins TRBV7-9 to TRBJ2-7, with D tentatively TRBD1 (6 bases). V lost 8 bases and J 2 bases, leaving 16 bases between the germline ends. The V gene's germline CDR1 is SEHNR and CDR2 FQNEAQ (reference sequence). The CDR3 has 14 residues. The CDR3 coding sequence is TGTGCCAGCTTACCGTCAGGGGTGGCCTACGAGCAGTACTTC. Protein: CASLPSGVAYEQYF.

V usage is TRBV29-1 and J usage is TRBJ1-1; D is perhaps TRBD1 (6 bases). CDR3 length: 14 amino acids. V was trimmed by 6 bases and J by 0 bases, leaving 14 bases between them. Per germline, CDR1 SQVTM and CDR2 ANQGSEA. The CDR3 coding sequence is TGCAGCGTAGCCGGACAGTACATGAACACTGAAGCTTTCTTT. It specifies CSVAGQYMNTEAFF.

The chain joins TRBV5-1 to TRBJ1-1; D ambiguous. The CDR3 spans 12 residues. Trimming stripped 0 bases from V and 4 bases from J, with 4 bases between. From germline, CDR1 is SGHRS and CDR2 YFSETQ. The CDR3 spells CASSLERTEAFF. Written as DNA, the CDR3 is TGCGCCAGCAGCTTGGAGCGCACTGAAGCTTTCTTT.

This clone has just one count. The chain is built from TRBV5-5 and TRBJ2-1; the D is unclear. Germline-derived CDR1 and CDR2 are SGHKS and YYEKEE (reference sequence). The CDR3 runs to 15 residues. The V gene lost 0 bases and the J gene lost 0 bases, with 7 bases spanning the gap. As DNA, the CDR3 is TGTGCCAGCAGCTTGGGCGCTAGCTCCTACAATGAGCAGTTCTTC. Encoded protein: CASSLGASSYNEQFF.

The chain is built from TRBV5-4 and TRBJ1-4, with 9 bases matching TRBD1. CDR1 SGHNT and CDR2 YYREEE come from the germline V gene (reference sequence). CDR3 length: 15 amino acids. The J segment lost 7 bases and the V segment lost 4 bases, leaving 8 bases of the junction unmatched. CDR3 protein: CASSAPGQGGEKLFF. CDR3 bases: TGTGCCAGCAGCGCCCCGGGACAGGGAGGTGAAAAACTGTTTTTT.

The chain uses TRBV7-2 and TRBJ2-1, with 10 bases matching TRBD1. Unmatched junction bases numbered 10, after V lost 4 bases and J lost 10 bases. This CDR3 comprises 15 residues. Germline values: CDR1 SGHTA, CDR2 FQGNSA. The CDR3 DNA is TGTGCCAGCAGCTCTAGTGGACAGGGGGTTGGCGAGCAGTTCTTC. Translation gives CASSSSGQGVGEQFF.

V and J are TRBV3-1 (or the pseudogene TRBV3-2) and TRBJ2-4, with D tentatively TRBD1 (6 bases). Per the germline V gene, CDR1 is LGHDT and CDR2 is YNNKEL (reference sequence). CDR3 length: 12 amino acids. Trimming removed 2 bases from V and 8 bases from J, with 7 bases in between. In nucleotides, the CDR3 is TGTGCCAGCAGCCAATCAGGGGACATTCAGTACTTC. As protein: CASSQSGDIQYF.

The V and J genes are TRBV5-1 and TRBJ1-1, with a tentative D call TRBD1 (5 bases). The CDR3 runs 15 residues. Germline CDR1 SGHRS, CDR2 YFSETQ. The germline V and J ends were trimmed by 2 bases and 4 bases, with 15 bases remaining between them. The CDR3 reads CASSFGIGGFTEAFF. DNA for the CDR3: TGCGCCAGCAGCTTTGGTATCGGGGGGTTCACTGAAGCTTTCTTT.

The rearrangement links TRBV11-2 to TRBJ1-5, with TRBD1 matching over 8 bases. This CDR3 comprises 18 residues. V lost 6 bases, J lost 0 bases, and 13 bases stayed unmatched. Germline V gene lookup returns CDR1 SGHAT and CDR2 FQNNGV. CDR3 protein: CASRGGQEGPYSNQPQHF. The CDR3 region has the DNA TGTGCCAGCAGGGGGGGACAGGAGGGGCCATATAGCAATCAGCCCCAGCATTTT.

The CDR3 is CASSQVPGAEAFF. DNA of the CDR3: TGTGCCAGCAGCCAAGTCCCAGGCGCCGAGGCTTTCTTT. The chain has TRBV3-1 (or the pseudogene TRBV3-2) and TRBJ1-1, with D uncertain. The V end was cut by 1 base, the J end by 11 bases, with 14 bases between. The CDR3 has 13 residues. Per germline, CDR1 LGHDT and CDR2 YNNKEL (reference sequence).

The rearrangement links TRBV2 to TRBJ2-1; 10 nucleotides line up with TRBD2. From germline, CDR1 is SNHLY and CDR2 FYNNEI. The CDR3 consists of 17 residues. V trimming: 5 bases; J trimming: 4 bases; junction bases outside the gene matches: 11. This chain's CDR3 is CASSRASGGMTYNEQFF. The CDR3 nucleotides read TGTGCCAGCAGTAGGGCTAGCGGGGGAATGACATACAATGAGCAGTTCTTC.

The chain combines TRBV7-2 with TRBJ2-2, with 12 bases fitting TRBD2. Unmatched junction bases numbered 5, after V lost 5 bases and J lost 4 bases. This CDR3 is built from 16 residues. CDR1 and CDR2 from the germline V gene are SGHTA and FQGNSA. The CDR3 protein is CASSPGLAGITGELFF. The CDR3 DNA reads TGTGCCAGCAGCCCTGGACTAGCGGGGATCACCGGGGAGCTGTTTTTT.

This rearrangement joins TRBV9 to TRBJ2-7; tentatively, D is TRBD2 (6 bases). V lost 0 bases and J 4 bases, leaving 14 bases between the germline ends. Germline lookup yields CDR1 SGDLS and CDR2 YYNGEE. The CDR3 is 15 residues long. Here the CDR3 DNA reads TGTGCCAGCAGCGTAGTGGGGGGTGTAGGGTACGAGCAGTACTTC. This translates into CASSVVGGVGYEQYF. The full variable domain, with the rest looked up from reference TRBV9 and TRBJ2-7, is DSGVTQTPKHLITATGQRVTLRCSPRSGDLSVYWYQQSLDQGLQFLIQYYNGEERAKGNILERFSAQQFPDLHSELNLSSLELGDSALYFCASSVVGGVGYEQYFGPGTRLTVT.

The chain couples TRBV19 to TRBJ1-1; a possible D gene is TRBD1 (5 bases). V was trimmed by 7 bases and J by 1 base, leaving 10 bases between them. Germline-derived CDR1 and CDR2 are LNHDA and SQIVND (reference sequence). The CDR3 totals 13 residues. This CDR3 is CASNRNKNTEAFF. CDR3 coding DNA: TGTGCCAGTAACAGGAACAAGAACACTGAAGCTTTCTTT.